The 30 T cell receptor beta chains below were found in one sample sequenced in a study of T cells after yellow fever vaccination. TCRdb re-derived calls from the 5' RACE reads in MiXCR, one entry per CDR3 protein. The data contain fewer than 350,000 distinct CDR3 sequences, roughly 3.5% of them seen just once; the ten biggest clones take up 20% to 25%. The sample consisted of PBMCs, taken on the day of the yellow fever booster vaccination. The receptors derive from a man aged 18 to 29 who received the YFV17D yellow fever vaccine.

This clonotype showed up many times. CDR3 sequence: CASSQETAVAKNIQYF. The CDR3 DNA is TGTGCCAGCAGCCAGGAGACAGCCGTAGCCAAAAACATTCAGTACTTC. The genes are TRBV4-2 and TRBJ2-4; the D gene is possibly TRBD1 (5 bases). The CDR3 totals 16 residues. The ends were cut back, 3 bases at V and 0 bases at J, with 12 bases in the middle. The germline CDR1 and CDR2 sequences are LGHNA and YNFKEQ.

In its sample, this clonotype was seen many times. This chain joins TRBV5-1 and TRBJ1-4; D possibly corresponds to TRBD1 (5 bases). The CDR3 contains 15 residues. The V end was cut by 2 bases, the J end by 8 bases, with 16 bases between. Germline CDR1 reads SGHRS; CDR2 reads YFSETQ. This CDR3 reads CASSLTQGMGEKLFF. The CDR3 DNA is TGCGCCAGCAGCTTAACTCAGGGAATGGGAGAAAAACTGTTTTTT.

This clonotype was seen at least ten times. The J gene is TRBJ2-5, the V gene TRBV20-1, with D possibly TRBD2 on 5 matching bases. Germline values: CDR1 DFQATT, CDR2 SNEGSKA (reference sequence). The CDR3 extends over 14 amino acids. Between the trimmed V and J ends, which lost 1 base and 5 bases, there was a span of 14 bases. CDR3: CSARALDYEETQYF. The CDR3 coding sequence is TGCAGTGCTAGAGCCCTTGACTACGAGGAGACCCAGTACTTC.

V usage is TRBV3-1 and J usage is TRBJ2-3; 9 bases are a match to TRBD2. The CDR3 length is 16 residues. Germline lookup yields CDR1 LGHDT and CDR2 YNNKEL (reference sequence). The ends lost 2 bases at V and 0 bases at J; junction bases unmatched: 3. CDR3 loop: CASSQYLAGSTDTQYF. Written as DNA, the CDR3 is TGTGCCAGCAGCCAATACCTAGCGGGGAGCACAGATACGCAGTATTTT.

This clonotype was seen ten or more times. The gene calls are TRBV6-1 and TRBJ1-4; 8 nucleotides align to TRBD1. Looked up from germline, CDR1 is MNHNS and CDR2 is SASEGT. Unmatched junction bases numbered 4, after V lost 5 bases and J lost 5 bases. CDR3 length: 14 amino acids. CDR3 sequence reads: CASSSGGANEKLFF. Here the CDR3 DNA reads TGTGCCAGCAGTTCAGGGGGCGCCAATGAAAAACTGTTTTTT.

This clonotype was seen at least ten times. The chain joins TRBV5-1 to TRBJ2-1, with TRBD2 matching over 8 bases. V trimming: 7 bases; J trimming: 5 bases; junction bases outside the gene matches: 14. Germline V gene data show CDR1 as SGHRS and CDR2 as YFSETQ. The CDR3 runs 16 residues. CDR3 nucleotides: TGCGCCAGCGAACCTCCCGGCGGGGGGAGAAACAATGAGCAGTTCTTC. This codes for CASEPPGGGRNNEQFF.

This clonotype was counted ten times or more. J is TRBJ1-4 and V is TRBV7-9; D is unresolved. Per germline, CDR1 SEHNR and CDR2 FQNEAQ (reference sequence). V gave up 1 base and J gave up 6 bases, with 12 bases separating them. The CDR3 sequence is 15 residues long. CDR3 in amino acids: CASSLGSVGDEKLFF. CDR3 sequence (DNA): TGTGCCAGCAGCTTAGGATCGGTTGGGGATGAAAAACTGTTTTTT.

This clonotype was found a few times. The CDR3, as DNA: TGTGCCAGCAGTCCACAGAGAGATAATTCACCCCTCCACTTT. Its translation: CASSPQRDNSPLHF. V usage is TRBV27 and J usage is TRBJ1-6; D is undetermined. The ends were cut back, 5 bases at V and 5 bases at J, with 10 bases in the middle. CDR1 and CDR2 (germline): MNHEY, SMNVEV (reference sequence). The CDR3 is 14 residues long.

CDR3 residues: CASSLGRTYGYTF. The CDR3 DNA sequence: TGTGCCAGCAGCTTAGGTCGGACCTATGGCTACACCTTC. The chain uses TRBV7-9 and TRBJ1-2; no reliable D call. Germline CDR1 reads SEHNR; CDR2 reads FQNEAQ (reference sequence). V was pared by 1 base and J by 4 bases, with 7 bases between. The CDR3 runs 13 residues.

This clonotype was observed many times. This chain uses TRBV15 with TRBJ2-3, with a tentative D call TRBD1 (6 bases). The CDR3 runs 15 residues. V was trimmed by 0 bases and J by 1 base, leaving 8 bases between them. Germline V gene sequence: CDR1 LNHNV, CDR2 YYDKDF (reference sequence). The chain's CDR3 is CATSRDDRRTDTQYF. CDR3 DNA sequence: TGTGCCACCAGCAGAGATGACAGGCGCACAGATACGCAGTATTTT.

This clonotype has more than one count but fewer than ten. The V and J genes are TRBV4-2 and TRBJ2-5; 7 bases are shared with TRBD2. With V trimmed by 2 bases and J by 3 bases, 12 bases remained unmatched. The germline gives CDR1 LGHNA, CDR2 YNFKEQ. The length of the CDR3 is 17 residues. The CDR3 DNA sequence: TGTGCCAGCAGCCAACCCCCGAGGCGGGGGAGGGAAGAGACCCAGTACTTC. This translates into CASSQPPRRGREETQYF.

This clonotype was found a few times. The V gene is TRBV19, the J gene TRBJ2-3; D not certain. V shed 3 bases and J shed 1 base, with 20 bases lying between them. This CDR3 contains 18 residues. CDR1 is LNHDA, CDR2 SQIVND, per germline (reference sequence). The DNA for the CDR3 is TGTGCCAGTAGTATTGGTGTCGGGTTGGCCCTGGGCACAGATACGCAGTATTTT. Protein product: CASSIGVGLALGTDTQYF.

In its sample, this clonotype was seen many times. In DNA, the CDR3 is TGTGCCACCAGCAGACGGACAGGACAAGGAGCTTTCTTT. Protein: CATSRRTGQGAFF. V and J are TRBV15 and TRBJ1-1; 7 nucleotides line up with TRBD1. The junction had 7 bases not matched to a gene; V was cut back by 2 bases and J by 10 bases. CDR1 and CDR2 (germline): LNHNV, YYDKDF (reference sequence). The CDR3 contains 13 residues.

This clonotype has more than one count but fewer than ten. The V and J genes are TRBV20-1 and TRBJ1-2; the D gene is possibly TRBD1 (5 bases). The CDR3 consists of 18 residues. Germline values: CDR1 DFQATT, CDR2 SNEGSKA (reference sequence). V lost 6 bases to trimming and J lost 7 bases, with 33 bases between them. CDR3 amino acids: CSASRDARGVHRGSGYTF. CDR3 DNA: TGCAGTGCGTCCAGGGACGCCCGGGGAGTCCACCGGGGGAGTGGCTACACCTTC.

This clonotype was seen at least ten times. The CDR3 region is CASLGGTTDNSNQPQHF. The CDR3 DNA sequence: TGTGCCAGTCTAGGTGGGACGACAGACAATAGCAATCAGCCCCAGCATTTT. The rearrangement links TRBV6-2 or TRBV6-3 to TRBJ1-5; D is possibly TRBD1 (5 bases). The germline V gene has CDR1 MNHEY and CDR2 SVGEGT. V lost 9 bases and J lost 0, with 21 bases in between. CDR3 length: 17 amino acids.

This clonotype has ten or more counts. The V and J genes are TRBV29-1 and TRBJ1-1; D gene unclear. This CDR3 comprises 11 residues. CDR1 is SQVTM, CDR2 ANQGSEA, per germline. The germline V and J ends were trimmed by 4 bases and 4 bases, with 7 bases remaining between them. The CDR3 sequence is CSVAPSTEAFF. The CDR3 DNA follows: TGCAGCGTTGCCCCGAGCACTGAAGCTTTCTTT.

This clonotype was recorded many times. J is TRBJ2-5 and V is TRBV15; 9 positions agree with TRBD2. This CDR3 is 15 amino acids long. Trimming removed 1 base from V and 2 bases from J; junction bases left unmatched: 2. Germline lookup yields CDR1 LNHNV and CDR2 YYDKDF (reference sequence). Here the CDR3 DNA reads TGTGCCACCAGCAGAGTCCTAGCGGGGCAAGAGACCCAGTACTTC. This translates into CATSRVLAGQETQYF.

The chain recombines TRBV21-1 with TRBJ2-7; whether TRBD2, the table's D call, matches the DNA was not checked. TRBV21-1 is a recognized pseudogene. The CDR3 consists of 19 residues. CDR3: CASSKGGGLAGGSSYEQYV. Here the CDR3 DNA reads TGTGCCAGCAGCAAAGGCGGTGGGCTAGCGGGGGGTAGCTCCTACGAGCAGTACGTC.

This clonotype was picked up many times. The CDR3 loop is CATSPPGGDTQYF. The CDR3 DNA reads as TGCGCCACCAGTCCCCCGGGGGGAGATACGCAGTATTTT. The chain is built from TRBV5-1 and TRBJ2-3, with TRBD2 identical over 7 bases. Germline trimming cut 9 bases from V and 5 bases from J; bases unmatched to any gene: 9. The CDR3 spans 13 residues. Germline CDR1 reads SGHRS; CDR2 reads YFSETQ.

The V call is TRBV20-1, the J call TRBJ1-1; no reliable D call. The V gene's germline CDR1 is DFQATT and CDR2 SNEGSKA (reference sequence). This CDR3 spans 13 amino acids. V shed 3 bases and J shed 3 bases, with 11 bases lying between them. The CDR3 region has the DNA TGCAGTGCTAGTTGGCAGATTGACACTGAAGCTTTCTTT. It encodes CSASWQIDTEAFF.

This clonotype was seen many times. V and J are TRBV5-1 and TRBJ2-3; 10 bases are a match to TRBD2. The CDR3 runs to 18 residues. Germline-derived CDR1 and CDR2 are SGHRS and YFSETQ. Trimming removed 3 bases from V and 0 bases from J; junction bases left unmatched: 10. The CDR3 DNA follows: TGCGCCAGCAGCTCCTCAGCGGGGGGGCTGGCTAGCACAGATACGCAGTATTTT. This encodes CASSSSAGGLASTDTQYF.

There are a few counts of this clonotype. The chain carries TRBV18 and TRBJ2-2; 7 nucleotides line up with TRBD1. The CDR3 contains 16 residues. V shed 4 bases and J 2 bases; nucleotides not matched to a gene: 7. Germline values: CDR1 KGHSH, CDR2 LQKENI. CDR3 residues: CASSLTDRLNTGELFF. CDR3 in DNA: TGTGCCAGCTCACTGACGGACAGGCTTAACACCGGGGAGCTGTTTTTT.

Only a few counts were recorded for this clonotype. Written as DNA, the CDR3 is TGTGCCAGCAGCGGACTGAGCGGGGACAATGAGCAGTTCTTC. Translation gives CASSGLSGDNEQFF. The chain links TRBV11-2 to TRBJ2-1, with TRBD2 matching over 7 bases. The CDR3 sequence is 14 residues long. V lost 5 bases to trimming and J lost 5 bases; unmatched junction nucleotides: 6. CDR1 and CDR2 from the germline V gene are SGHAT and FQNNGV.

Of note for this clonotype: Because the CDR3's place on the DNA is in doubt, the DNA is left out and the CDR3 is given as listed by TCRdb. This sequence joins TRBV7-2 and TRBJ1-2. Germline values: CDR1 SGHTA, CDR2 FQGNSA. Termini included, the CDR3 measures 15 amino acids. CDR3 residues: CASRLVGSGTESDTF.

This clonotype has ten or more counts. Written as DNA, the CDR3 is TGTGCCAGCAGCCAGGACAGGGACGTCAACGAGCAGTACTTC. Translating it yields CASSQDRDVNEQYF. The V and J genes are TRBV5-5 and TRBJ2-7; 8 nucleotides line up with TRBD1. Germline assignment: CDR1 SGHKS and CDR2 YYEKEE (reference sequence). There are 14 residues in the CDR3. J lost 5 bases, V lost 4 bases, and 8 bases had no gene match.

This clonotype has more than one count but fewer than ten. This chain connects TRBV9 to TRBJ1-1; no clear D gene. Germline CDR1 reads SGDLS; CDR2 reads YYNGEE. This CDR3 comprises 12 residues. V lost 4 bases to trimming and J lost 10 bases, with 14 bases between them. This CDR3 is CASSPQIGSAFF. CDR3 DNA: TGTGCCAGCAGCCCTCAGATAGGATCAGCTTTCTTT.

The CDR3 loop reads CAISERGETGELFF. The CDR3 DNA is TGTGCCATCTCCGAGCGGGGGGAGACCGGGGAGCTGTTTTTT. The chain combines TRBV10-3 with TRBJ2-2; the match to TRBD2 covers 9 bases. Unmatched junction bases numbered 6, after V lost 8 bases and J lost 5 bases. Per the germline V gene, CDR1 is ENHRY and CDR2 is SYGVKD. There are 14 residues in the CDR3.

This clonotype was observed a few times. The V call is TRBV27, the J call TRBJ1-5; no definite D call. The CDR3 runs to 14 residues. V was cut by 3 bases and J by 3 bases, with 9 bases left in between. The germline V gene has CDR1 MNHEY and CDR2 SMNVEV (reference sequence). This CDR3 reads CASSFERYNQPQHF. CDR3 coding DNA: TGTGCCAGCAGTTTTGAACGGTACAATCAGCCCCAGCATTTT.

This clonotype has ten or more counts. This chain links TRBV6-5 with TRBJ2-4; D is unresolved. CDR3 length equals 15 residues. In germline, CDR1 is MNHEY, CDR2 SVGAGI. Trimming left V 4 bases short and J 1 base short, with 11 bases between. The CDR3 reads CASSSSYTAKNIQYF. The CDR3 DNA sequence: TGTGCCAGCAGTTCCTCATACACGGCCAAAAACATTCAGTACTTC.

A few counts support this clonotype. Here the CDR3 DNA reads TGCGCCAGCAGCCACGACAGGGGCCACTATGGCTACACCTTC. This encodes CASSHDRGHYGYTF. J is TRBJ1-2 and V is TRBV4-3; TRBD1 matches 8 bases. The CDR3 is 14 residues long. The V gene's germline CDR1 is LGHNA and CDR2 YSLEER. V shed 3 bases, J shed 3 bases, and the junction held 3 bases outside the gene matches.